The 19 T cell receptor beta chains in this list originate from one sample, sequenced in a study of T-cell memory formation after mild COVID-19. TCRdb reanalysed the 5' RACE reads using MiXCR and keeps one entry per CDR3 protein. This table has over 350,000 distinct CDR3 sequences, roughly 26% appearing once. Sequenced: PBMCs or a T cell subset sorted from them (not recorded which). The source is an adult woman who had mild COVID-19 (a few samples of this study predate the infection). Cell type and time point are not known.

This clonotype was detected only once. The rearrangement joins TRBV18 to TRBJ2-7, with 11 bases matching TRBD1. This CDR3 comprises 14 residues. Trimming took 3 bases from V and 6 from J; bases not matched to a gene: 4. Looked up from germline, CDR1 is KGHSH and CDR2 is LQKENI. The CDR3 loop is CASSPGQGALEQYF. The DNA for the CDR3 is TGTGCCAGCTCACCCGGACAGGGGGCTCTCGAGCAGTACTTC.

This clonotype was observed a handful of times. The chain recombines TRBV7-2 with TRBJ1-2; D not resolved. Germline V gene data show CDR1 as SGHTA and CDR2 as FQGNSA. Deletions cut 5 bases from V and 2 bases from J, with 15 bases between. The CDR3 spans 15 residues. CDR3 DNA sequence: TGTGCCAGCAGCCCTATGGGAGGTGTGAACTATGGCTACACCTTC. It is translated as CASSPMGGVNYGYTF.

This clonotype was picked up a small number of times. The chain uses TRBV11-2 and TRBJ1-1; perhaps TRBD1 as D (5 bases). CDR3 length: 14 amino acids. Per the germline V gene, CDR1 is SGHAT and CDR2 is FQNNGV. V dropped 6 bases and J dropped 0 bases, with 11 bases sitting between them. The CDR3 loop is CASSFQGVNTEAFF. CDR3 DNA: TGTGCCAGCAGTTTTCAAGGGGTGAACACTGAAGCTTTCTTT.

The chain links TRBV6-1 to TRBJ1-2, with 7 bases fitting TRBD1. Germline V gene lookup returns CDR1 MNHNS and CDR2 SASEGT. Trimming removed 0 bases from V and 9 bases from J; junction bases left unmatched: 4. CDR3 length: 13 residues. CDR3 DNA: TGTGCCAGCAGTGAAGCCTCAGGGGGGAGCTACACCTTC. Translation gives CASSEASGGSYTF.

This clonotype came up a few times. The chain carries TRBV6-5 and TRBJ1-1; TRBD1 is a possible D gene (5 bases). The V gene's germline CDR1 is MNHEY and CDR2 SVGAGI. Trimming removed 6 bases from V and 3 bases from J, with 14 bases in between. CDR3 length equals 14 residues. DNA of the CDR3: TGTGCCAGCAGAAAAGGACGGACATACACTGAAGCTTTCTTT. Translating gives CASRKGRTYTEAFF.

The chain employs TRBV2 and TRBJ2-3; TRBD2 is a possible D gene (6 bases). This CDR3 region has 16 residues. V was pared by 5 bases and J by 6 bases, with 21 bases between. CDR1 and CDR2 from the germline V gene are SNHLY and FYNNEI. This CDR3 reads CASSSMAGLSVDTQYF. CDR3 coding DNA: TGTGCCAGCAGTAGTATGGCGGGACTGTCCGTCGATACGCAGTATTTT.

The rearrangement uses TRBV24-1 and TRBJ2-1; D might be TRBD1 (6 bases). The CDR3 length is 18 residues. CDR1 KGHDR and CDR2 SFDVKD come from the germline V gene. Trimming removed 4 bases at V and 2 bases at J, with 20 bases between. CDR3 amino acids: CATSDPPGTSYPYNEQFF. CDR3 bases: TGTGCCACCAGTGACCCCCCCGGGACATCCTACCCCTACAATGAGCAGTTCTTC.

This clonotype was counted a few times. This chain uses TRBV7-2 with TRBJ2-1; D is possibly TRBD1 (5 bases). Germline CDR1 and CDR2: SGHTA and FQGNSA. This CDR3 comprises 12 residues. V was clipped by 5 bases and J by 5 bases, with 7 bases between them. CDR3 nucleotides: TGTGCCAGCAGCCAAGGGGACAATGAGCAGTTCTTC. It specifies CASSQGDNEQFF.

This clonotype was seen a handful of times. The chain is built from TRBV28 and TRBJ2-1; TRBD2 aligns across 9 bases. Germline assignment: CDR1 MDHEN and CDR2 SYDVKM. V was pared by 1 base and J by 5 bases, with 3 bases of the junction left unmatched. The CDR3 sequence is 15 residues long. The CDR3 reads CASSLFGLANNEQFF. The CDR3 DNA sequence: TGTGCCAGCAGTTTATTTGGACTAGCGAACAATGAGCAGTTCTTC.

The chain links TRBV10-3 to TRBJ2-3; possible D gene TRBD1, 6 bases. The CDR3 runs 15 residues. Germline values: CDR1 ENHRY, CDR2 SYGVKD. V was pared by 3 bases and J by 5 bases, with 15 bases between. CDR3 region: CAISDVGARRDTQYF. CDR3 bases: TGTGCCATCAGTGATGTGGGGGCTAGGCGAGATACGCAGTATTTT.

DNA of the CDR3: TGCGCCAGCAGCTTATCCAGGGCTGGCTACACCTTC. Translation gives CASSLSRAGYTF. The chain employs TRBV5-1 and TRBJ1-2; tentative D call: TRBD1 (5 bases). This CDR3 is built from 12 residues. Germline V CDR1 and CDR2: SGHRS, YFSETQ. Between the trimmed V and J ends, which lost 2 bases and 7 bases, there was a span of 9 bases.

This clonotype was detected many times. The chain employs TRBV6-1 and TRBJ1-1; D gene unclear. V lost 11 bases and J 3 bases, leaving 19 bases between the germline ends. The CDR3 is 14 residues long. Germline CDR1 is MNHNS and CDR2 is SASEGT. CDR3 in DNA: TGTGCCGTAATGTGGAATGGTGCGGACACTGAAGCTTTCTTT. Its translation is CAVMWNGADTEAFF.

The CDR3 bases are TGCGCCAGCAGACCGCGGGCCGCTCAGGAAGCTTTCTTT. The encoded protein is CASRPRAAQEAFF. The rearrangement joins TRBV5-1 to TRBJ1-1; D is unclear. CDR1 and CDR2 (germline): SGHRS, YFSETQ. This CDR3 region has 13 residues. The V end lost 5 bases, the J end lost 8 bases, and 16 bases lay between the germline ends. The full variable domain, completed using reference TRBV5-1 and TRBJ1-1, is KAGVTQTPRYLIKTRGQQVTLSCSPISGHRSVSWYQQTPGQGLQFLFEYFSETQRNKGNFPGRFSGRQFSNSRSEMNVSTLELGDSALYLCASRPRAAQEAFFGQGTRLTVV.

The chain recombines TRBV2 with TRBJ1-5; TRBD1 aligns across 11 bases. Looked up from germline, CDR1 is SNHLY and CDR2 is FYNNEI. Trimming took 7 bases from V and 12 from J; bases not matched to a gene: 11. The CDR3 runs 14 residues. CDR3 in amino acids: CASKTGTGGGHQHF. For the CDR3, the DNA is TGTGCCAGCAAGACTGGGACAGGGGGTGGGCACCAGCATTTT.

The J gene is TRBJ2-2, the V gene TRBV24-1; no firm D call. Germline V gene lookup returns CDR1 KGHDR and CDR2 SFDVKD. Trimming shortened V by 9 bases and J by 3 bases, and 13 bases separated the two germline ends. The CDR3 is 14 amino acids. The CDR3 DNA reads TGTGCCACCGCTCACCCCCGCGACACCGGGGAGCTGTTTTTT. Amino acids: CATAHPRDTGELFF.

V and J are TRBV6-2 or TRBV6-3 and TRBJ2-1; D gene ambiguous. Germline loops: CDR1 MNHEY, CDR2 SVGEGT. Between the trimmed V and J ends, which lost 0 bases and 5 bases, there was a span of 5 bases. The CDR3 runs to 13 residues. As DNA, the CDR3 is TGTGCCAGCAGTTACTCGGCGAACAATGAGCAGTTCTTC. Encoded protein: CASSYSANNEQFF.

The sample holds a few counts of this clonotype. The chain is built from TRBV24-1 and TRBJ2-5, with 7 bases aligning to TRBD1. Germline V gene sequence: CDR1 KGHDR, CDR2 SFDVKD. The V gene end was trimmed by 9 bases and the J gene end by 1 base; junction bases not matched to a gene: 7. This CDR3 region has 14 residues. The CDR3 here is CATGPGQLQETQYF. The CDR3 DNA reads TGTGCCACCGGCCCGGGACAGCTCCAAGAGACCCAGTACTTC.

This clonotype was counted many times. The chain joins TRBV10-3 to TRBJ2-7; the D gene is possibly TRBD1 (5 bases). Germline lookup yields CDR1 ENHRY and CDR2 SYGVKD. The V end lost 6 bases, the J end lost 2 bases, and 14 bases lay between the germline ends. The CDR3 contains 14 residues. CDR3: CAIRAAGIPYEQYF. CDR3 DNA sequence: TGTGCCATCAGGGCGGCAGGGATACCCTACGAGCAGTACTTC.

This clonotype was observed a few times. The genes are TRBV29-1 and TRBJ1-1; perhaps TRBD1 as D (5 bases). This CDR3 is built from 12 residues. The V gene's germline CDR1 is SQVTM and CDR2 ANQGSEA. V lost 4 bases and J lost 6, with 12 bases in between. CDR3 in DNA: TGCAGCGTTGGTCAACAGGTCGCTGAAGCTTTCTTT. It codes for CSVGQQVAEAFF.